Following are 8 T cell receptor beta chains from one sample sequenced in a study of blood T cell repertoires in COVID-19 (TCRdb year 2020). The library was built by means of the immunoSEQ multiplex PCR assay. Drawn from immuneACCESS, this table holds only the in-frame rearrangements with V and J called that TCRdb kept. Clones are partly lost; checked studies trace under half to an unresolved V gene and leave the rest unexplained. Recorded for this sample are 200,000 to 250,000 clones; approximately 80% of them occurred a single time. The ten largest make up roughly 7% of the sample. Sequenced: peripheral blood. These receptors all stem from a woman older than 75 with COVID-19, enrolled during active disease.

The V gene is TRBV19, the J gene TRBJ1-5; D not resolved. The length of the CDR3 is 16 residues. Germline V CDR1 and CDR2: LNHDA, SQIVND (reference sequence). V lost 1 base, J lost 2 bases, and 12 bases lay in between. Here the CDR3 DNA reads TGTGCCAGTAGTATAGGGGCAGAAATCGGCAATCAGCCCCAGCATTTT. Protein: CASSIGAEIGNQPQHF.

This chain joins TRBV4-1 and TRBJ2-2; a weak D match, TRBD1 (6 bases). V lost 1 base to trimming and J lost 0 bases, with 9 bases between them. CDR1 MGHRA and CDR2 YSYEKL come from the germline V gene. There are 16 residues in the CDR3. CDR3 coding DNA: TGCGCCAGCAGCCAAGGGGACACACCGAACACCGGGGAGCTGTTTTTT. This encodes CASSQGDTPNTGELFF.

V gene TRBV27 combines with J gene TRBJ1-1; D is possibly TRBD1 (6 bases). CDR3 length: 15 amino acids. The germline V and J ends were trimmed by 3 bases and 5 bases, with 16 bases remaining between them. Germline V gene lookup returns CDR1 MNHEY and CDR2 SMNVEV (reference sequence). CDR3 sequence (DNA): TGTGCCAGCAGTTTTGGGGGGGCGGGGGGAACTGAAGCTTTCTTT. Amino acid sequence: CASSFGGAGGTEAFF.

The chain joins TRBV9 to TRBJ1-1; a possible D gene is TRBD1 (5 bases). Germline V CDR1 and CDR2: SGDLS, YYNGEE. The germline V and J ends were trimmed by 0 bases and 0 bases, with 6 bases remaining between them. This CDR3 region has 14 residues. The CDR3 is CASSVEDMNTEAFF. Written as DNA, the CDR3 is TGTGCCAGCAGCGTAGAGGACATGAACACTGAAGCTTTCTTT.

The chain has TRBV3-1 (or the pseudogene TRBV3-2) and TRBJ2-3; 10 bases map to TRBD2. V shed 1 base and J 8 bases; nucleotides not matched to a gene: 3. The length of the CDR3 is 14 residues. Germline V gene lookup returns CDR1 LGHDT and CDR2 YNNKEL (reference sequence). The CDR3 nucleotides read TGTGCCAGCAGCCAAGGACTAGCGGGTAGTACGCAGTATTTT. As protein: CASSQGLAGSTQYF.

The chain employs TRBV19 and TRBJ1-4, with D possibly being TRBD1 (6 bases). Germline CDR1 is LNHDA and CDR2 is SQIVND (reference sequence). The germline V and J ends were trimmed by 4 bases and 5 bases, with 14 bases remaining between them. The CDR3 length is 15 residues. Here the CDR3 DNA reads TGTGCCAGTAGTACGCAGGGGCTAGGGAATGAAAAACTGTTTTTT. Translated: CASSTQGLGNEKLFF. The full variable domain, completed using reference TRBV19 and TRBJ1-4, is DGGITQSPKYLFRKEGQNVTLSCEQNLNHDAMYWYRQDPGQGLRLIYYSQIVNDFQKGDIAEGYSVSREKKESFPLTVTSAQKNPTAFYLCASSTQGLGNEKLFFGSGTQLSVL.

The J gene is TRBJ2-7, the V gene TRBV28, with 8 bases matching TRBD2. V trimming: 2 bases; J trimming: 5 bases; junction bases outside the gene matches: 8. Germline V gene data show CDR1 as MDHEN and CDR2 as SYDVKM. The CDR3 contains 15 residues. The DNA for the CDR3 is TGTGCCAGCAGTTTACCAGCGGGGGACCACCACGAGCAGTACTTC. It yields the protein CASSLPAGDHHEQYF.

The chain has TRBV7-9 and TRBJ2-1; 9 bases fit TRBD1. This CDR3 comprises 15 residues. Trimming cost V 8 bases and J 7 bases; bases outside gene matches: 12. The germline V gene encodes CDR1 SEHNR and CDR2 FQNEAQ (reference sequence). This CDR3 reads CASSGTGSWRNEQFF. The DNA of the CDR3 is TGTGCCAGCTCCGGGACAGGGTCCTGGAGGAATGAGCAGTTCTTC.